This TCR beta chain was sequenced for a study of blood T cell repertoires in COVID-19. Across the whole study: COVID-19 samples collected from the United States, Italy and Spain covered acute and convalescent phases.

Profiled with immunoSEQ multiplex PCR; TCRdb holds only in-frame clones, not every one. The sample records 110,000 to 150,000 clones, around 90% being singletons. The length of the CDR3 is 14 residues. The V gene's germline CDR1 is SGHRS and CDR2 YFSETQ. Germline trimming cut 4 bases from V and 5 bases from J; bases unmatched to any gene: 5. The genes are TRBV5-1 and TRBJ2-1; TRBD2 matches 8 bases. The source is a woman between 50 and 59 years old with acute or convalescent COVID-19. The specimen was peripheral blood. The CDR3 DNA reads TGCGCCAGCAGCCTGCCGACTAGCGACAATGAGCAGTTCTTC. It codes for CASSLPTSDNEQFF.